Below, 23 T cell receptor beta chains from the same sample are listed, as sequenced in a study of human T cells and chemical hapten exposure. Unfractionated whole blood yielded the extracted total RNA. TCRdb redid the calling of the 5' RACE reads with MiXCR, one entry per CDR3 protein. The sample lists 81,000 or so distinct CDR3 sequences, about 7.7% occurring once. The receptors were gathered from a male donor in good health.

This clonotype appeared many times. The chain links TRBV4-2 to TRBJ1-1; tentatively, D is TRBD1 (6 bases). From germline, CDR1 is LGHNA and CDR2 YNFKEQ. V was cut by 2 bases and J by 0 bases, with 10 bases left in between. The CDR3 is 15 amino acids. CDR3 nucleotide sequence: TGTGCCAGCAGCCAACTGACAGGACTGAACACTGAAGCTTTCTTT. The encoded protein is CASSQLTGLNTEAFF.

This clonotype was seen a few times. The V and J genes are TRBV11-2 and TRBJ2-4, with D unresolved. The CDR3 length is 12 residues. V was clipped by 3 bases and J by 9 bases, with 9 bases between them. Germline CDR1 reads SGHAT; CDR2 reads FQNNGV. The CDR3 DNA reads TGTGCCAGCAGCTTTACAGCTGGCATTCAGTACTTC. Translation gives CASSFTAGIQYF.

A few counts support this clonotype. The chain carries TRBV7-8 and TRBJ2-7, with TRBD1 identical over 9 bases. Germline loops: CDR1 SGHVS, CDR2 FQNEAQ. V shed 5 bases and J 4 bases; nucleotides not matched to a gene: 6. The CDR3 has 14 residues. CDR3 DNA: TGTGCCAGCAGCCAAGACAGGGGGTGGTACGAGCAGTACTTC. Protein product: CASSQDRGWYEQYF.

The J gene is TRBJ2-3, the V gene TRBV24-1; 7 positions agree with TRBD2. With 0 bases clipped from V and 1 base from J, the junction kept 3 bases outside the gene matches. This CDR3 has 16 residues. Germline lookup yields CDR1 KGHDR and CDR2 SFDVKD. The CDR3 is CATSDLPGGGTDTQYF. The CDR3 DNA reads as TGTGCCACCAGTGATTTGCCGGGGGGAGGCACAGATACGCAGTATTTT.

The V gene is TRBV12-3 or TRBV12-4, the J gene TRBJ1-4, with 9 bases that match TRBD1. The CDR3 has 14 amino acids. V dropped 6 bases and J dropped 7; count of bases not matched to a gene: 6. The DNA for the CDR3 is TGTGCCAGCAGCCCCGGGACAGGGTCTGAAAAACTGTTTTTT. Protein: CASSPGTGSEKLFF.

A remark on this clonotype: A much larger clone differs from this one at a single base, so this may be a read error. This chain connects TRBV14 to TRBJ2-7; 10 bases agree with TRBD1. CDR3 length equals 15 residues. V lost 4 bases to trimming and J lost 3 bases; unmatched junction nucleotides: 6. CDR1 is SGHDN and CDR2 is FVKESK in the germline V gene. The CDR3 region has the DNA TGTGCCAGCAGCCGGCCGGGACAGGGGTGCTACGAGCAGTACTTC. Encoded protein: CASSRPGQGCYEQYF.

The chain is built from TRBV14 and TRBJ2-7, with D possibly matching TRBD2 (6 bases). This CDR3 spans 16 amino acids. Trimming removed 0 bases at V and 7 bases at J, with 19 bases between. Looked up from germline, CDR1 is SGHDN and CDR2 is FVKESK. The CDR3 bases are TGTGCCAGCAGCCAAGATCTCGTCGGGAGAGCGGGTGAGCAGTACTTC. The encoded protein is CASSQDLVGRAGEQYF.

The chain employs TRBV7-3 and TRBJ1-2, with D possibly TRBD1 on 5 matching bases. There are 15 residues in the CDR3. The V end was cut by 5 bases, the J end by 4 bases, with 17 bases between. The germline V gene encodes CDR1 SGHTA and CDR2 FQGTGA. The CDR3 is CASSASGTESYGYTF. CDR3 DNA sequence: TGTGCCAGCAGCGCCTCCGGGACGGAATCCTATGGCTACACCTTC.

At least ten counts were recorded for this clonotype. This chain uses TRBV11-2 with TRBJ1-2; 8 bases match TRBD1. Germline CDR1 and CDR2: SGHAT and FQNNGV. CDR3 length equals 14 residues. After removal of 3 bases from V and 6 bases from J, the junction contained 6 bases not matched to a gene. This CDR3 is CASSLATGDHGYTF. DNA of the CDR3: TGTGCCAGCAGCTTGGCGACAGGGGACCATGGCTACACCTTC.

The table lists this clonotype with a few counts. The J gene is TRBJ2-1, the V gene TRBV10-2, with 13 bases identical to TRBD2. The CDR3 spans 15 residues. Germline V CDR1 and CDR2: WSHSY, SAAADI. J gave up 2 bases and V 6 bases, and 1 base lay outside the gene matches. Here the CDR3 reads CASRLAGGPYNEQFF. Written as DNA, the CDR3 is TGCGCCAGCAGACTAGCGGGAGGGCCCTACAATGAGCAGTTCTTC.

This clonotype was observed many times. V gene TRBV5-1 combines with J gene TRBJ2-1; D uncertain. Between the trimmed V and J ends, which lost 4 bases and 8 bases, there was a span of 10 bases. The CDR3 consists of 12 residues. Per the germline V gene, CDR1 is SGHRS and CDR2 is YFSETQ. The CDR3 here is CASSIHGDEQFF. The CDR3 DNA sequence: TGCGCCAGCAGCATACATGGTGATGAGCAGTTCTTC.

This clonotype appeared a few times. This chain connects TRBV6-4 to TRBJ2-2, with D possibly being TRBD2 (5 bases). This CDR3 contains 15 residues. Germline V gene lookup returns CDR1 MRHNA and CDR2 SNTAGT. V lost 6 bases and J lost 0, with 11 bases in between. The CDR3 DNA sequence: TGTGCCAGCAGGCGGACTGGTACGAACACCGGGGAGCTGTTTTTT. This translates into CASRRTGTNTGELFF.

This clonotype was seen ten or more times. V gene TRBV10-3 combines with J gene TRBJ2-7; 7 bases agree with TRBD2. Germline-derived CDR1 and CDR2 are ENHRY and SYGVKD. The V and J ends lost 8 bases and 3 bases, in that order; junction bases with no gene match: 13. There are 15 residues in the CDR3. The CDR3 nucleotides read TGTGCCATCTCCGGCGGGAGAGCTTTTTTCTACGAGCAGTACTTC. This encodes CAISGGRAFFYEQYF.

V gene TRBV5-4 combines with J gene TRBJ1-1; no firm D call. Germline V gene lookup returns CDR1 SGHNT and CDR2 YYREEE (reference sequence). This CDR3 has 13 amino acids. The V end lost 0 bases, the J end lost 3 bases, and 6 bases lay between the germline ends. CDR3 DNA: TGTGCCAGCAGCTTGGAATGGCACACTGAAGCTTTCTTT. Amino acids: CASSLEWHTEAFF.

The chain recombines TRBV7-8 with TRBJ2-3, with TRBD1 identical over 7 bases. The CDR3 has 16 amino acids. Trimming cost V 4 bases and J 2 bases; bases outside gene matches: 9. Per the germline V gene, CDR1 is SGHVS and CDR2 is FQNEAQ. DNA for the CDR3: TGTGCCAGCAGCTCCTGGACAGGCACAAACACAGATACGCAGTATTTT. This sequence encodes CASSSWTGTNTDTQYF.

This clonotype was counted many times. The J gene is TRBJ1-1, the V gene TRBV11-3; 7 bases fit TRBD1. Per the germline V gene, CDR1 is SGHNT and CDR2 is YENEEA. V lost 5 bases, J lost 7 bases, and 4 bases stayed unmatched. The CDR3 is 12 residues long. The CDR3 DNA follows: TGTGCCAGCAGCGCAGGGGACAGTGAAGCTTTCTTT. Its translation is CASSAGDSEAFF.

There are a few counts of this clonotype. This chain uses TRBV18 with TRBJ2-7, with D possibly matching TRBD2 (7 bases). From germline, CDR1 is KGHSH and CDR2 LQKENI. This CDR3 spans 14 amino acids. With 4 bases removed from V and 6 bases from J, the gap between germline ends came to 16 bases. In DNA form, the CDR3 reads TGTGCCAGCTCACTGCTAAACAGGGAGGGCGAGCAGTACTTC. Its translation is CASSLLNREGEQYF.

The CDR3, as DNA: TGCAGCGTCAAACTGGGGGCCGCGAACACTGAAGCTTTCTTT. Its translation: CSVKLGAANTEAFF. The J gene is TRBJ1-1, the V gene TRBV29-1; maybe TRBD1 (6 bases). This CDR3 has 14 residues. Germline assignment: CDR1 SQVTM and CDR2 ANQGSEA. V lost 6 bases and J 1 base, leaving 15 bases between the germline ends.

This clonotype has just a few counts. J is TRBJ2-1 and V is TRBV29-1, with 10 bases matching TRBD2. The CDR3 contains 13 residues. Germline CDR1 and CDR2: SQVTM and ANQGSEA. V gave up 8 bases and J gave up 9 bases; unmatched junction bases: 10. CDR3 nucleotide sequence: TGCAGCCTACGTTCTAGCGGGAGTTTTGAGCAGTTCTTC. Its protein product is CSLRSSGSFEQFF.

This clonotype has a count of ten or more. This CDR3 reads CASSSPQRIRDRQETQYF. The CDR3 DNA is TGTGCCAGCAGCTCACCTCAACGGATACGCGACAGACAAGAGACCCAGTACTTC. This chain links TRBV7-9 with TRBJ2-5; maybe TRBD1 (5 bases). Germline-derived CDR1 and CDR2 are SEHNR and FQNEAQ (reference sequence). The CDR3 contains 18 residues. Trimming took off 4 bases at V and 2 bases at J, with 23 bases between the two ends.

Here the CDR3 DNA reads TGTGCCAGCAGTGTGACAGGTACCTACGAGCAGTACTTC. Protein sequence: CASSVTGTYEQYF. The V call is TRBV25-1, the J call TRBJ2-7, with TRBD1 as a possible D gene (6 bases). The CDR3 loop spans 13 amino acids. Germline CDR1 and CDR2: MGHDK and SYGVNS. V shed 4 bases and J shed 2 bases, with 9 bases lying between them.

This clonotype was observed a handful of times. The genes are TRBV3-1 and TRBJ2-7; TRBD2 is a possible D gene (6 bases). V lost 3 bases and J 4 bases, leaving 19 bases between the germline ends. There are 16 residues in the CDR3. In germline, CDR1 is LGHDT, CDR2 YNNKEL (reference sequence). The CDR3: CASSHLRDLTEYEQYF. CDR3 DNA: TGTGCCAGCAGCCACCTCCGGGACTTGACCGAGTACGAGCAGTACTTC.

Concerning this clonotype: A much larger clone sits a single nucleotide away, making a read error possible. The CDR3 spells CPSSRSEGGNEQYF. The CDR3 DNA reads TGTCCCAGCAGCCGTTCGGAGGGAGGAAACGAGCAGTACTTC. The chain links TRBV7-9 to TRBJ2-7; tentatively, D is TRBD2 (6 bases). Germline CDR1 SEHNR, CDR2 FQNEAQ (reference sequence). The CDR3 sequence is 14 residues long. The whole variable domain, remainder taken from reference TRBV7-9 and TRBJ2-7, is DTGVSQNPRHKITKRGQNVTFRCDPISEHNRLYWYRQTLGQGPEFLTYFQNEAQLEKSRLLSDRFSAERPKGSFSTLEIQRTEQGDSAMYLCPSSRSEGGNEQYFGPGTRLTVT.